This TCR beta chain was identified in a study of blood T cell repertoires in COVID-19. About the research overall: From T cells, B-cell-depleted T cells, or PBMCs came the material, which was cDNA or gDNA.

This clone was recorded only once. Per the germline V gene, CDR1 is MNHEY and CDR2 is SVGEGT. The CDR3 runs to 15 residues. Deletions cut 2 bases from V and 5 bases from J, with 15 bases between. Some clones are missing from TCRdb's copy, which holds only in-frame ones; the method was immunoSEQ multiplex PCR. The sample records 150,000 to 200,000 clones, approximately 86% being singletons. This rearrangement joins TRBV6-2 or TRBV6-3 to TRBJ2-5, with a weak D call TRBD2 (5 bases). Specimen: peripheral blood. The sequence derives from a man aged 50 to 60 with active or convalescent COVID-19. The CDR3 loop is CASSYLASGRETQYF. The CDR3 nucleotides are TGTGCCAGCAGTTACCTAGCCAGCGGTCGGGAGACCCAGTACTTC.